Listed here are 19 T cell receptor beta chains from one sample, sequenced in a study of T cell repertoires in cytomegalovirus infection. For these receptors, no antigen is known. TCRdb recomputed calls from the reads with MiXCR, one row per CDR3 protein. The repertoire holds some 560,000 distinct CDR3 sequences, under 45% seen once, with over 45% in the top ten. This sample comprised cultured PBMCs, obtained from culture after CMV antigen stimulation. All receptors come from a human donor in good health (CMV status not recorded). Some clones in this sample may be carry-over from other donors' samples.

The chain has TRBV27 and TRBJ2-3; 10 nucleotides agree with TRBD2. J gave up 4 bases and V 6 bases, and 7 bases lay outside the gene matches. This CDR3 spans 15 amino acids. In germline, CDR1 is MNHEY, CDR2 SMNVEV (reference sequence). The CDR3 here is CASSLTSGFSDTQYF. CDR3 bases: TGTGCCAGCAGCCTGACTAGCGGGTTCTCAGATACGCAGTATTTT.

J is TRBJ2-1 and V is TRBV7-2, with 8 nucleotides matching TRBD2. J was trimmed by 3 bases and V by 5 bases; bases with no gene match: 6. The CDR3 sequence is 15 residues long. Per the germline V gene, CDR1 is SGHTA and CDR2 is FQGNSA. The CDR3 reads CASSPGGLNYNEQFF. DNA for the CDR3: TGTGCCAGCAGCCCGGGAGGGTTGAACTACAATGAGCAGTTCTTC.

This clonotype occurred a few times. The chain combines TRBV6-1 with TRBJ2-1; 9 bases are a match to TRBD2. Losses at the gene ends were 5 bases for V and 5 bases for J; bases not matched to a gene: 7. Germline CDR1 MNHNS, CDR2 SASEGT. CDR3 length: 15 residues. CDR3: CASSRLAVSNNEQFF. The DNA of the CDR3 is TGTGCCAGCAGTCGACTAGCGGTAAGCAACAATGAGCAGTTCTTC.

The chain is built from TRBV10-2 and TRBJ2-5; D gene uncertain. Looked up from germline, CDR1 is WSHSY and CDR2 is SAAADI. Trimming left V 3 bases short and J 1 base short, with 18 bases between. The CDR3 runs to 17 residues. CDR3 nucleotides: TGCGCCAGCAGTGAAGGGCTAGGCCGAGCGATCCAAGAGACCCAGTACTTC. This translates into CASSEGLGRAIQETQYF.

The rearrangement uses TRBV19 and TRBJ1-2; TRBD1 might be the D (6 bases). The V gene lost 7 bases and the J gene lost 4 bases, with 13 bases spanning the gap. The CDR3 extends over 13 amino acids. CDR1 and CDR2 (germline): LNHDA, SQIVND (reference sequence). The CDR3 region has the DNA TGTGCCAGTAATGGGGACATAACCTATGGCTACACCTTC. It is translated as CASNGDITYGYTF.

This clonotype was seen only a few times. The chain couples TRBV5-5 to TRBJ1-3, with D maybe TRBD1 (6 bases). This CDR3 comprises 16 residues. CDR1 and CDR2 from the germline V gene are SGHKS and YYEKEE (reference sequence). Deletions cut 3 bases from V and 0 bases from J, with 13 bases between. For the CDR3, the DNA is TGTGCCAGCAGCTCCCCAGGGGCCGTCTCTGGAAACACCATATATTTT. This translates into CASSSPGAVSGNTIYF.

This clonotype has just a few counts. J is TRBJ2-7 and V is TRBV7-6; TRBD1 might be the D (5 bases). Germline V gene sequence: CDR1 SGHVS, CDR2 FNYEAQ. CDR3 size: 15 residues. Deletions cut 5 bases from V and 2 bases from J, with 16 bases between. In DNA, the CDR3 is TGTGCCAGCAGCCCGACAGCAGAAACCCCCTACGAGCAGTACTTC. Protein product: CASSPTAETPYEQYF.

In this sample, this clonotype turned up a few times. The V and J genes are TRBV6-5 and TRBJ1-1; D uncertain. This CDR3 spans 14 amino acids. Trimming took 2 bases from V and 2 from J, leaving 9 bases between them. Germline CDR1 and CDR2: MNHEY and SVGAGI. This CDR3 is CASSYTRANTEAFF. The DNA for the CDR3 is TGTGCCAGCAGTTACACAAGGGCTAACACTGAAGCTTTCTTT.

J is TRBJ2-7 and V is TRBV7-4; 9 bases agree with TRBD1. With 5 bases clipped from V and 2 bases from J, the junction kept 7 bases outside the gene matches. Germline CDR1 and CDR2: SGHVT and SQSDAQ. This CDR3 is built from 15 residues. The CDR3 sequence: CASSADRGDTYEQYF. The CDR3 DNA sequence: TGTGCCAGCAGCGCTGACAGGGGGGATACCTACGAGCAGTACTTC.

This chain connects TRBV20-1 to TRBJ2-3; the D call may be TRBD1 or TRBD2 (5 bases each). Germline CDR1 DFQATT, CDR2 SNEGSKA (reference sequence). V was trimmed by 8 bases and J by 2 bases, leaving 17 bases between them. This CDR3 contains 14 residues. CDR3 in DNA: TGCAGTCCTACCCTGGGGGAACTCACAGATACGCAGTATTTT. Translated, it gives CSPTLGELTDTQYF.

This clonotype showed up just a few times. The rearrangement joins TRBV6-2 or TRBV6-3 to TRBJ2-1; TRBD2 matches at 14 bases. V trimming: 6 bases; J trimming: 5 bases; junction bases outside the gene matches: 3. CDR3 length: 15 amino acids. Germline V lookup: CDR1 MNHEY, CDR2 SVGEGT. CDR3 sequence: CASSATSGGDNEQFF. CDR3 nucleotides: TGTGCCAGCAGCGCGACTAGCGGGGGGGACAATGAGCAGTTCTTC.

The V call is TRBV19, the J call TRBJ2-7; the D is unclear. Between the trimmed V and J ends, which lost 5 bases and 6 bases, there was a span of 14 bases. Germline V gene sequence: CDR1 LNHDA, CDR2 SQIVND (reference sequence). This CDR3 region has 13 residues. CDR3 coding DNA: TGTGCCAGTAGTGCCCCTCCGTCTGGCGAGCAGTACTTC. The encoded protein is CASSAPPSGEQYF.

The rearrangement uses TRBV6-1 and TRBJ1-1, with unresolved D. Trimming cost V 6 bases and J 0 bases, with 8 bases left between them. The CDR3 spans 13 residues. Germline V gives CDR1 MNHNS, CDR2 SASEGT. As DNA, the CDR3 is TGTGCCAGCAGGGCAGGTCTGAACACTGAAGCTTTCTTT. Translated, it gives CASRAGLNTEAFF.

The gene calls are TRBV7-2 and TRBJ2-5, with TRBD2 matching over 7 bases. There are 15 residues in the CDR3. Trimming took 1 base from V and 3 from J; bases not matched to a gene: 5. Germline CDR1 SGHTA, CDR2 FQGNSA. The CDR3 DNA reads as TGTGCCAGCAGCTTAGTAGCTAGCGGCGAAGAGACCCAGTACTTC. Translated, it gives CASSLVASGEETQYF.

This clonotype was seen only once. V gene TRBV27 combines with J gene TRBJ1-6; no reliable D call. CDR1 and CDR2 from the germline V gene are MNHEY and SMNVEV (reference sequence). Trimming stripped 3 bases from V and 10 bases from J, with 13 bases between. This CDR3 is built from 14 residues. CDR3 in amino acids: CASSFQQTVSPLHF. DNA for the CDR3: TGTGCCAGCAGTTTTCAGCAGACGGTCTCACCCCTCCACTTT.

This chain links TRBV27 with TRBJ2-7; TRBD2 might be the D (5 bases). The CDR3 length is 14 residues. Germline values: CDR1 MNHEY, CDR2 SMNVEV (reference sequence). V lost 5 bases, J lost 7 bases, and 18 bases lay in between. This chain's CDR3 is CASSDSGLPGEQYF. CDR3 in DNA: TGTGCCAGCAGTGACTCAGGACTGCCGGGGGAGCAGTACTTC.

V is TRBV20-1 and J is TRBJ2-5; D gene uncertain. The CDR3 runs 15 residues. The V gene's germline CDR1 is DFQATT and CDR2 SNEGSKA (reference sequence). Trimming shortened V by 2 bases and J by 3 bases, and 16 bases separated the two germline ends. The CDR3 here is CSARPKGRPKETQYF. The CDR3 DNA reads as TGCAGTGCTAGACCCAAGGGTCGACCGAAAGAGACCCAGTACTTC.

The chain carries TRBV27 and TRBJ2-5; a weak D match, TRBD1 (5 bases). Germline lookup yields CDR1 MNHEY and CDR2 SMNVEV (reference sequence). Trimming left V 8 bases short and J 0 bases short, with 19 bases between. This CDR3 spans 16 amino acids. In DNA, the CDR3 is TGTGCCAGCTCCTTAGGGGCCCAATCGTACCAAGAGACCCAGTACTTC. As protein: CASSLGAQSYQETQYF.

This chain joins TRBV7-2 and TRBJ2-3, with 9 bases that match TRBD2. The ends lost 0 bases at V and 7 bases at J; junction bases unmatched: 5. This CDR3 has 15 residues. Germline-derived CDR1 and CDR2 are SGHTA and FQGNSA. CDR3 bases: TGTGCCAGCAGCTTAGCTATCGGGACTAGCCATACGCAGTATTTT. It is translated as CASSLAIGTSHTQYF.